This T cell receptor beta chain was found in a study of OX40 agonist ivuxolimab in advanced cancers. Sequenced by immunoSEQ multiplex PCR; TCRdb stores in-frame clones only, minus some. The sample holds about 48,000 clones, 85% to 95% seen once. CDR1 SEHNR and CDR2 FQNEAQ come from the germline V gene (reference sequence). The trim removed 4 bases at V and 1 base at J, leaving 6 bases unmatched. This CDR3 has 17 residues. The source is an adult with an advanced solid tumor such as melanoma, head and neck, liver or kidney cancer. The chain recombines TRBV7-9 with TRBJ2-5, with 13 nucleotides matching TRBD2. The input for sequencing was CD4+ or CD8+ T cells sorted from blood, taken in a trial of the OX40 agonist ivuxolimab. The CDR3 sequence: CASSSYRTSGGQETQYF. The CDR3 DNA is TGTGCCAGCAGCTCCTACCGGACTAGCGGGGGCCAAGAGACCCAGTACTTC.